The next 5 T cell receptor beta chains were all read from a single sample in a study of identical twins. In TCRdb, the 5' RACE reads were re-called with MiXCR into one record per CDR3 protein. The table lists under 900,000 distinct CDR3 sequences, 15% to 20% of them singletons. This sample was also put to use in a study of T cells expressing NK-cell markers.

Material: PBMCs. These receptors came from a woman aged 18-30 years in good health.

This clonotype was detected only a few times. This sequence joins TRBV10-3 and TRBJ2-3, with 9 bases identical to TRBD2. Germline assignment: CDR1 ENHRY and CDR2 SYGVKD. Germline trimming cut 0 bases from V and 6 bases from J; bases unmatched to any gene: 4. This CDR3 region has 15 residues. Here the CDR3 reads CAISESGLAGDTQYF. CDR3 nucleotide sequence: TGTGCCATCAGTGAGTCGGGACTAGCAGGCGATACGCAGTATTTT.

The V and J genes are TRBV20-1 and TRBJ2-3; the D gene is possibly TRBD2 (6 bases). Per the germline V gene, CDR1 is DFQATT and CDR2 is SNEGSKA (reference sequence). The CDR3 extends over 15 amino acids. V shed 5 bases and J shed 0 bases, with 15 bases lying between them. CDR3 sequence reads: CSAPGATRSTDTQYF. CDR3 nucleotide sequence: TGCAGTGCTCCCGGAGCGACTAGGAGCACAGATACGCAGTATTTT.

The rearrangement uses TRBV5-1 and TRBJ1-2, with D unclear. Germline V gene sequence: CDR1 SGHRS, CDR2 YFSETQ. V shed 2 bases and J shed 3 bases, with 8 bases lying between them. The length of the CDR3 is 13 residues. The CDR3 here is CASSLGWDYGYTF. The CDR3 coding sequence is TGCGCCAGCAGCTTAGGGTGGGACTATGGCTACACCTTC.

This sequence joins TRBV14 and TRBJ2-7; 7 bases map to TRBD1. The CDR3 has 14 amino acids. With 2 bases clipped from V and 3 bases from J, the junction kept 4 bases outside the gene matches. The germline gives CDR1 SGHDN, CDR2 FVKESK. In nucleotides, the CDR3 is TGTGCCAGCAGCCAATCGAGACAGGGCTACGAGCAGTACTTC. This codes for CASSQSRQGYEQYF.

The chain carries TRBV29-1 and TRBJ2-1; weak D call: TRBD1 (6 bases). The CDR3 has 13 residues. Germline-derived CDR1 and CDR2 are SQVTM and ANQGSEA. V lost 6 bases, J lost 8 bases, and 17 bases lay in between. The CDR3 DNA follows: TGCAGCGTGACAGGCCACAATGGGGATGAGCAGTTCTTC. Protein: CSVTGHNGDEQFF.